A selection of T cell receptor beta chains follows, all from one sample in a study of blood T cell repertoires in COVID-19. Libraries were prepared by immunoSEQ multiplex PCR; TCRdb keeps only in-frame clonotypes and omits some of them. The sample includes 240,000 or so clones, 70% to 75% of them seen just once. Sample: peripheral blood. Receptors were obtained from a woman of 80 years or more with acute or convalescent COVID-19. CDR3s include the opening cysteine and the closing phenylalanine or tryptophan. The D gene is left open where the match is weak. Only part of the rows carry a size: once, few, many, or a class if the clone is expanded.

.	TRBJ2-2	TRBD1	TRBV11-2	CASSRTGGGRTGELFF	TGTGCCAGCAGCAGAACAGGGGGCGGTCGCACCGGGGAGCTGTTTTTT
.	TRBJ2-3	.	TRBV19	CASSITGVYTSTDTQYF	TGTGCCAGTAGTATTACGGGAGTCTACACTAGCACAGATACGCAGTATTTT
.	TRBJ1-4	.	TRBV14	CASSQRNEKLFF	TGTGCCAGCAGCCAGAGGAATGAAAAACTGTTTTTT
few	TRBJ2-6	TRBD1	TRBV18	CASSQGAAGANVLTF	TGTGCCAGCTCACAGGGGGCCGCTGGGGCCAACGTCCTGACTTTC
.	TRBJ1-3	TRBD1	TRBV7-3	CASSCLDRVRNTIYF	TGTGCCAGCAGCTGCCTCGACAGGGTAAGAAACACCATATATTTT
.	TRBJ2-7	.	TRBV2	CASSIGGYEQYF	TGTGCCAGCAGTATAGGGGGCTACGAGCAGTACTTC
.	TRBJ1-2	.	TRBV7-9	CASSPQDGGYTF	TGTGCCAGCAGCCCTCAGGATGGGGGCTACACCTTC
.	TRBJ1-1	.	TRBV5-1	CASSLLGANTEAFF	TGCGCCAGCAGCTTGTTGGGGGCAAACACTGAAGCTTTCTTT
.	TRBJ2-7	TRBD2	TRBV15	CATSRHVLAGENEQYF	TGTGCCACCAGCAGACACGTTCTAGCGGGGGAAAACGAGCAGTACTTC
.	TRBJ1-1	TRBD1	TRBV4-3	CASSQTSGGYTEAFF	TGCGCCAGCAGCCAAACGTCAGGGGGCTACACTGAAGCTTTCTTT
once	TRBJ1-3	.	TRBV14	CASSYQVQVGNTIYF	TGTGCCAGCAGCTACCAAGTCCAGGTTGGAAACACCATATATTTT
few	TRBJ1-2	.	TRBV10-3	CAISESPRGIGGYTF	TGTGCCATCAGTGAGTCCCCACGAGGGATCGGCGGCTACACCTTC
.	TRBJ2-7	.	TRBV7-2	CASSLTPGGRTYEQYF	TGTGCCAGCAGCTTAACACCCGGAGGCAGGACCTACGAGCAGTACTTC
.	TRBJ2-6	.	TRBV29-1	CSVLVDSGANVLTF	TGCAGCGTTCTAGTGGATTCTGGGGCCAACGTCCTGACTTTC
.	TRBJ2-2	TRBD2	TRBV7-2	CASSLGLAGALGTGELFF	TGTGCCAGCAGCTTAGGGCTAGCGGGGGCCCTGGGCACCGGGGAGCTGTTTTTT
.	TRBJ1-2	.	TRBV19	CASSILLEAGGYTF	TGTGCCAGTAGTATACTTTTGGAGGCCGGAGGCTACACCTTC
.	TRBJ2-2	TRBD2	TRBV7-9	CASSLAGGGNTGELFF	TGTGCCAGCAGCTTAGCTGGCGGGGGGAACACCGGGGAGCTGTTTTTT
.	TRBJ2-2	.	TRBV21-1	CASSRVKEPDSRNTGELFF	TGTGCCAGCAGCAGGGTGAAGGAGCCAGATAGCAGGAACACCGGGGAGCTGTTTTTT
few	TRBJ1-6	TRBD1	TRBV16	CASSQGTGTSPLHF	TGTGCCAGCAGCCAAGGGACAGGGACTTCACCCCTCCACTTT
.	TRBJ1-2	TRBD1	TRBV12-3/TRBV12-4	CASSWTGYGYTF	TGTGCCAGCAGTTGGACAGGCTATGGCTACACCTTC
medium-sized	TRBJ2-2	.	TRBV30	CAWTPYGVNTGELFF	TGTGCCTGGACACCTTACGGGGTTAACACCGGGGAGCTGTTTTTT
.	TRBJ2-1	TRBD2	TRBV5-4	CASSLGGLAGDHEQFF	TGTGCCAGCAGCCTAGGGGGACTAGCGGGAGATCATGAGCAGTTCTTC
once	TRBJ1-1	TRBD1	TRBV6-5	CAAGTGAKNTEAFF	TGTGCCGCGGGGACAGGGGCTAAGAACACTGAAGCTTTCTTT
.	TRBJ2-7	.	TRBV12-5	CASGLGRTYEQYF	TGTGCTAGTGGTTTGGGGAGGACCTACGAGCAGTACTTC
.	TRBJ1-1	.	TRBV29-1	CSVLQGGNTEAFF	TGCAGCGTTTTACAGGGTGGTAATACTGAAGCTTTCTTT
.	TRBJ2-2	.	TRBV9	CASSATAANTGELFF	TGTGCCAGCAGCGCCACAGCGGCGAACACCGGGGAGCTGTTTTTT